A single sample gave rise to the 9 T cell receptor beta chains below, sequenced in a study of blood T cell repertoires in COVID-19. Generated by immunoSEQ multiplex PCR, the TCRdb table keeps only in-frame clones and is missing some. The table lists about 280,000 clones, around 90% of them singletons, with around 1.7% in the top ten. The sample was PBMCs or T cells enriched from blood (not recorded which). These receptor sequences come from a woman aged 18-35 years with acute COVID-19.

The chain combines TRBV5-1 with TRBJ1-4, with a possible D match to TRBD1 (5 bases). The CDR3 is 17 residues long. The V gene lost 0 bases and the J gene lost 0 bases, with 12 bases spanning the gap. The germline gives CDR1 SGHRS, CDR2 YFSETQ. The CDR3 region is CASSLVPWGATNEKLFF. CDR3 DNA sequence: TGCGCCAGCAGCTTGGTACCTTGGGGGGCAACTAATGAAAAACTGTTTTTT.

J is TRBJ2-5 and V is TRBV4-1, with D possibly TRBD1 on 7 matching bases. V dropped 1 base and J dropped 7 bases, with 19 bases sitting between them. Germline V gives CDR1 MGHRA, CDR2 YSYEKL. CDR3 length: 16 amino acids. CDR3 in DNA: TGCGCCAGCAGCCAAGGGAGGGGGCGGGTTCAGGGGACCCAGTACTTC. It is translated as CASSQGRGRVQGTQYF.

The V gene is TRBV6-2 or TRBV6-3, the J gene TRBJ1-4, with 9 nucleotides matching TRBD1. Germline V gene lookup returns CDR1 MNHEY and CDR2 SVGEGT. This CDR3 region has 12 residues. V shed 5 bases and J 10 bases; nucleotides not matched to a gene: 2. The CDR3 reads CASSRGQGKLFF. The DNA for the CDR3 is TGTGCCAGCAGTAGGGGACAGGGAAAACTGTTTTTT.

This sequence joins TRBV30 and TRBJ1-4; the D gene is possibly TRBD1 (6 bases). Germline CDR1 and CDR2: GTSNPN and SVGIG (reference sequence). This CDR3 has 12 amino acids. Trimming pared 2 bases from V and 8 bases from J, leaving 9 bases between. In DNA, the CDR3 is TGTGCCTGGAGTACAGGGTTGGAAAAACTGTTTTTT. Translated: CAWSTGLEKLFF.

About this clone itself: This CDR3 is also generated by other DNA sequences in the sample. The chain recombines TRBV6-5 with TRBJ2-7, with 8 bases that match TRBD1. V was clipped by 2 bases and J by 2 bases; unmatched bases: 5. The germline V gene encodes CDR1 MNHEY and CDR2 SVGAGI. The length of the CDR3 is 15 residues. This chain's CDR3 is CASSYLGQGAYEQYF. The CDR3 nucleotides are TGTGCCAGCAGTTACCTAGGACAGGGTGCCTACGAGCAGTACTTC.

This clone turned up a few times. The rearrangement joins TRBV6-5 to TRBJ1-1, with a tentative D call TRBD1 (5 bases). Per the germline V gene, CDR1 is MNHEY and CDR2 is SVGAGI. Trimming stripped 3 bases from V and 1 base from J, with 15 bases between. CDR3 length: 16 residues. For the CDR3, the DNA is TGTGCCAGCAGTTATACCGGGGCAGCGGGGAACACTGAAGCTTTCTTT. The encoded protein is CASSYTGAAGNTEAFF.

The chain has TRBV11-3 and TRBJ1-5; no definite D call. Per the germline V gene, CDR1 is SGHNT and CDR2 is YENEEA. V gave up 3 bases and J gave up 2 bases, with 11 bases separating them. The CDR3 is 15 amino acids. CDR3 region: CASSFVGRGNQPQHF. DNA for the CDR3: TGTGCCAGCAGCTTCGTCGGTCGGGGCAATCAGCCCCAGCATTTT.

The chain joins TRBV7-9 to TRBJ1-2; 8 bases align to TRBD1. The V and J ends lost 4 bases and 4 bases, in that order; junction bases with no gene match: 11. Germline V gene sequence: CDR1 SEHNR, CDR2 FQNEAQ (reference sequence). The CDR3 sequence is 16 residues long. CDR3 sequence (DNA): TGTGCCAGCAGCTCCCCTGACAGGGGTTTTTCCTATGGCTACACCTTC. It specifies CASSSPDRGFSYGYTF.

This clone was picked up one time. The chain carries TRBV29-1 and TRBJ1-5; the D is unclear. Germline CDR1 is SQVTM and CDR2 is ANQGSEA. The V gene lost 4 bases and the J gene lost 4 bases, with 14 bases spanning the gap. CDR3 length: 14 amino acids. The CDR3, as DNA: TGCAGCGTTGTTTATCCGGGGTTGAATCAGCCCCAGCATTTT. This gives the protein CSVVYPGLNQPQHF.